This passage covers 16 T cell receptor beta chains from one sample sequenced in a study of tumor-infiltrating lymphocytes in primary liver carcinoma. With 500 to 650 ng total RNA as template and a constant-region primer, TCR beta cDNA was made. Slightly modified ARM-PCR served as the procedure for the TCR beta libraries. These libraries came from three rounds of nested multiplex PCR. Use of TRBV1-TRBV30 forward primers with a C-beta reverse primer characterized the first two PCR rounds, which lasted about 9 cycles each. TCRdb re-derived calls from the multiplex PCR reads in MiXCR, one entry per CDR3 protein. This table has 100,000 to 150,000 distinct CDR3 sequences, 55% to 75% appearing once. Each 20-30 mg portion of unsorted bulk tissue served as the source for co-extraction of RNA and DNA. Sequenced: liver tumor tissue from sampling region 3. Sample subset: tumor region T3, left-lateral pole. These receptors were taken from an older woman with primary liver carcinoma and hepatitis B virus infection.

The chain joins TRBV11-2 to TRBJ2-3, with TRBD2 as a possible D gene (6 bases). Per the germline V gene, CDR1 is SGHAT and CDR2 is FQNNGV. Trimming shortened V by 5 bases and J by 4 bases, and 13 bases separated the two germline ends. The CDR3 consists of 14 residues. CDR3 in DNA: TGTGCCAGCAGCCATGGACTAAACGCAGATACGCAGTATTTT. This codes for CASSHGLNADTQYF.

As to this clonotype: A read error is likely, as this CDR3 ends without the conserved phenylalanine or tryptophan. The CDR3 sequence is CASSLSPAGELFL. The DNA for the CDR3 is TGTGCCAGCAGTTTATCCCCGGCCGGGGAGCTGTTTCTT. This sequence joins TRBV28 and TRBJ2-2; D gene uncertain. The V gene lost 1 base and the J gene lost 6 bases, with 6 bases spanning the gap. CDR3 length: 13 residues. Germline values: CDR1 MDHEN, CDR2 SYDVKM.

About this clonotype: Possible read error: a much larger clone is one base away. V gene TRBV6-1 combines with J gene TRBJ2-1, with 7 bases lining up with TRBD2. V was pared by 5 bases and J by 9 bases, with 13 bases of the junction left unmatched. The CDR3 runs 15 residues. The germline V gene encodes CDR1 MNHNS and CDR2 SASEGT. The CDR3 sequence: CASSTIAGSNSEQFF. In nucleotides, the CDR3 is TGTGCCAGCAGTACGATAGCGGGTTCAAACAGTGAGCAGTTCTTC.

To note about this clonotype: This may be a read error, as it is one base from a much larger clone. V gene TRBV4-1 combines with J gene TRBJ2-3; weak D call: TRBD1 (6 bases). Trimming stripped 4 bases from V and 0 bases from J, with 11 bases between. The CDR3 totals 15 residues. In germline, CDR1 is MGHRA, CDR2 YSYEKL. CDR3 in DNA: TGCGCCAGCAGCCTGGGACACCCCAGCACAGATACGCAGTATTTT. Translated, it gives CASSLGHPSTDTQYF.

This clonotype has a handful of counts. A much bigger clone sits one base away, suggesting this may be a read error. The chain has TRBV5-4 and TRBJ2-7, with TRBD2 as a possible D gene (5 bases). The CDR3 spans 14 residues. V gave up 4 bases and J gave up 8 bases, with 19 bases separating them. The germline V gene encodes CDR1 SGHNT and CDR2 YYREEE (reference sequence). The CDR3 DNA reads as TGTGCCAGCAGCCAACCTGATATCGTAGCGAAGCAGTACTTC. Translation: CASSQPDIVAKQYF. Complete variable domain (other parts from reference TRBV5-4 and TRBJ2-7): ETGVTQSPTHLIKTRGQQVTLRCSSQSGHNTVSWYQQALGQGPQFIFQYYREEENGRGNFPPRFSGLQFPNYSSELNVNALELDDSALYLCASSQPDIVAKQYFGPGTRLTVT.

As regards this clonotype: A read error is possible here, since a much larger clone lies one base away. The rearrangement joins TRBV7-8 to TRBJ2-1, with D maybe TRBD1 (5 bases). This CDR3 is 12 amino acids long. Germline lookup yields CDR1 SGHVS and CDR2 FQNEAQ. The CDR3 loop is CAGSPLGLEQFF. For the CDR3, the DNA is TGTGCCGGCAGCCCTTTGGGGCTTGAGCAGTTCTTC.

This clonotype has a single count. This sequence joins TRBV6-5 and TRBJ2-7; no clear D. Germline lookup yields CDR1 MNHEY and CDR2 SVGAGI. The CDR3 runs 13 residues. Trimming cost V 3 bases and J 6 bases, with 12 bases left between them. CDR3 sequence (DNA): TGTGCCAGCAGTTATGGACCAGTGCGCGAGCAGTACTTC. Encoded protein: CASSYGPVREQYF.

This clonotype appeared many times. The CDR3: CASSYGNRGSDTQYF. The CDR3 DNA sequence: TGTGCCAGCAGTTACGGAAACCGGGGCTCAGATACGCAGTATTTT. The chain recombines TRBV6-5 with TRBJ2-3; the D call may be TRBD1 or TRBD2 (5 bases each). CDR3 length: 15 residues. Germline CDR1 and CDR2: MNHEY and SVGAGI. V lost 2 bases, J lost 4 bases, and 13 bases lay in between.

About this clonotype itself: One end of the junction fails to match germline, which may point to a read error. CDR3 loop: CANSQVSGDEQYF. For the CDR3, the DNA is TGCGCCAACAGCCAAGTTTCAGGTGATGAGCAGTACTTC. J is TRBJ2-7 and V is TRBV4-1; no firm D call. Per the germline V gene, CDR1 is MGHRA and CDR2 is YSYEKL. The CDR3 length is 13 residues.

This clonotype was seen ten or more times. This rearrangement joins TRBV28 to TRBJ1-1; possibly TRBD1 for D (5 bases). V lost 3 bases and J 8 bases, leaving 19 bases between the germline ends. CDR1 is MDHEN and CDR2 is SYDVKM in the germline V gene. The CDR3 has 15 residues. CDR3 DNA sequence: TGTGCCAGCAGTTTGGGTGGGGCAAACACCCAGGAAGCTTTCTTT. As protein: CASSLGGANTQEAFF.

There are many counts of this clonotype. V and J are TRBV14 and TRBJ2-7; 10 positions match TRBD2. CDR1 and CDR2 (germline): SGHDN, FVKESK. There are 14 residues in the CDR3. V shed 4 bases and J 2 bases; nucleotides not matched to a gene: 2. The CDR3 nucleotides are TGTGCCAGCAGCCTTACTAGCGGGACCTACGAGCAGTACTTC. Residues: CASSLTSGTYEQYF.

Note on this clonotype: Germline is not matched at one junction end, which may reflect a read error. The chain carries TRBV11-2 and TRBJ2-3; 7 bases line up with TRBD1. The germline gives CDR1 SGHAT, CDR2 FQNNGV. The CDR3 runs to 14 residues. This CDR3 reads CACSLDRETDTQYF. The DNA for the CDR3 is TGTGCCTGCAGCTTAGACAGGGAGACTGATACGCAGTATTTT.

This clonotype was seen many times. The chain is built from TRBV6-1 and TRBJ2-7, with 10 bases lining up with TRBD2. V lost 2 bases and J lost 0; bases outside the gene matches: 1. Germline values: CDR1 MNHNS, CDR2 SASEGT. The CDR3 consists of 15 residues. CDR3 protein: CASSESSGSSYEQYF. The CDR3 DNA reads TGTGCCAGCAGTGAATCTAGCGGGAGCTCCTACGAGCAGTACTTC.

This clonotype has a single count. A read error may produce the germline difference seen at one junction end. The genes are TRBV4-2 and TRBJ1-6; D might be TRBD1 (5 bases). This CDR3 comprises 15 residues. The germline V gene encodes CDR1 LGHNA and CDR2 YNFKEQ. CDR3 sequence: CASSQTAIRNSPLNF. The CDR3 DNA sequence: TGTGCCAGCAGCCAGACAGCGATTAGAAATTCACCCCTCAACTTT.

As concerns this clonotype: An end of the junction does not agree with germline; a read error may underlie this. The chain couples TRBV11-3 to TRBJ2-1, with D possibly matching TRBD1 (5 bases). The CDR3 has 14 amino acids. Germline assignment: CDR1 SGHNT and CDR2 YENEEA. The CDR3 nucleotides read TGTGCAAGCAGCTTAGGGGCACACAACAATAAGCAGTTCTTC. Amino acid sequence: CASSLGAHNNKQFF.

This clonotype was counted ten times or more. V gene TRBV12-3 or TRBV12-4 combines with J gene TRBJ2-7; 8 bases line up with TRBD2. There are 13 residues in the CDR3. V lost 3 bases to trimming and J lost 5 bases; unmatched junction nucleotides: 3. CDR3 sequence reads: CASSFWREDEQYF. The CDR3 coding sequence is TGTGCCAGCAGTTTTTGGCGGGAGGACGAGCAGTACTTC.